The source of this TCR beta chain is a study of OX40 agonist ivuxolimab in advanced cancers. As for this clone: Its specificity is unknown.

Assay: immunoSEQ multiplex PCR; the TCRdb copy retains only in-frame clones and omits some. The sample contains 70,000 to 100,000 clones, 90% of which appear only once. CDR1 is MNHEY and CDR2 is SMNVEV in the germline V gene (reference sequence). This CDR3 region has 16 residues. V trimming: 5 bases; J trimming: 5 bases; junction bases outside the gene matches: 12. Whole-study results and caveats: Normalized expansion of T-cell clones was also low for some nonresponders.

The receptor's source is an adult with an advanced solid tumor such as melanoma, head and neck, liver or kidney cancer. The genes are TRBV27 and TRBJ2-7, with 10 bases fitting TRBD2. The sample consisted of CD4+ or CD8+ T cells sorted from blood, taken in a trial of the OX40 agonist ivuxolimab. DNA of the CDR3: TGTGCCAGCAGTATGGGAGCGGGAGGGCCGATCAACGAGCAGTACTTC. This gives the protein CASSMGAGGPINEQYF.